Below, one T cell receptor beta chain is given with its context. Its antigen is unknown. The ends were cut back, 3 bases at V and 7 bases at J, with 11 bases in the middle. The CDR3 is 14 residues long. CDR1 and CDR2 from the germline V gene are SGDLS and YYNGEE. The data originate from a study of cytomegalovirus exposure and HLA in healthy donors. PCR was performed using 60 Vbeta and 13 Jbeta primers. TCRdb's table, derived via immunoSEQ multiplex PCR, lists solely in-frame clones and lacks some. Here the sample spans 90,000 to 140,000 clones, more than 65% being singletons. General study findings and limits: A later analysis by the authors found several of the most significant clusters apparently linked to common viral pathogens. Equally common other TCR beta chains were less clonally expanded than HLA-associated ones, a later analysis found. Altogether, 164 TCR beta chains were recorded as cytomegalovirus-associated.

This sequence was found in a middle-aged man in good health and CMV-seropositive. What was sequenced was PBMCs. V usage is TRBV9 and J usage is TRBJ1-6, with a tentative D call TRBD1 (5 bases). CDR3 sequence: CASSGNSGNSPLHF. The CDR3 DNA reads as TGTGCCAGCAGCGGGAATTCAGGGAATTCACCCCTCCACTTT.